Listed below are T cell receptor beta chains from one sample, sequenced in a study of blood T cell repertoires in COVID-19. The table came from immunoSEQ multiplex PCR; TCRdb's copy has only in-frame clones and leaves some out. The table shows some 170,000 clones, with roughly 80% occurring only once. Material for sequencing was peripheral blood. The origin of the receptors is a woman in her sixties or seventies with acute or convalescent COVID-19. The CDR3 runs from the conserved cysteine through the conserved F or W.

TRBV9	TRBJ2-1	CASSVDGSSSYNEQFF
TRBV24-1	TRBJ1-5	CATSGSGPNQPQHF
TRBV28	TRBJ1-1	CASSFPRGQPNTEAFF
TRBV6-5	TRBJ1-2	CASTRDRNNYGYTF
TRBV7-3	TRBJ2-7	CASSTAGAYEQYF
TRBV11-1	TRBJ1-1	CASSPRDRDAEAFF
TRBV5-1	TRBJ1-2	CASSLADRNYGYTF
TRBV9	TRBJ2-5	CASTLTSGRRETQYF
TRBV28	TRBJ2-5	CASTLGGVETQYF
TRBV27	TRBJ2-2	CASSLGGRRGNTGELFF